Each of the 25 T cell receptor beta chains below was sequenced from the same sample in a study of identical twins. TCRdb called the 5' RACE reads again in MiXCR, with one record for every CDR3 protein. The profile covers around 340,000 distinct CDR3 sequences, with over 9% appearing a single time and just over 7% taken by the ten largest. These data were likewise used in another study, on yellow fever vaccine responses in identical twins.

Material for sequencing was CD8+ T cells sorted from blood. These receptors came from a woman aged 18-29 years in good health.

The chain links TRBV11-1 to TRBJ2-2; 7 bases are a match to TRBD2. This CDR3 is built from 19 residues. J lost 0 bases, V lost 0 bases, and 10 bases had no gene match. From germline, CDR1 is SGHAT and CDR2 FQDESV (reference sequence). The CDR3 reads CASSLAAILASPNTGELFF. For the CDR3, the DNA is TGTGCCAGCAGCTTAGCGGCAATACTAGCGTCTCCGAACACCGGGGAGCTGTTTTTT.

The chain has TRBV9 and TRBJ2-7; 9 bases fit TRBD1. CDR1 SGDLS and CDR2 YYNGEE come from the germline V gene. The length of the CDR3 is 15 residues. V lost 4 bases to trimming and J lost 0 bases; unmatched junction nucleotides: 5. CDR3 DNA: TGTGCCAGCAGCCCCGGGACAGGGCACTCCTACGAGCAGTACGTC. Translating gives CASSPGTGHSYEQYV.

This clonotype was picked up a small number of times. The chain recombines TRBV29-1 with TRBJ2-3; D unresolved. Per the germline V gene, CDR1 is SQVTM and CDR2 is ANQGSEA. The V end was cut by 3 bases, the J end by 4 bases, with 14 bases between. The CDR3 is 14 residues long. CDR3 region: CSVDTQEASDTQYF. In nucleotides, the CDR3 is TGCAGCGTTGACACTCAAGAAGCCTCAGATACGCAGTATTTT.

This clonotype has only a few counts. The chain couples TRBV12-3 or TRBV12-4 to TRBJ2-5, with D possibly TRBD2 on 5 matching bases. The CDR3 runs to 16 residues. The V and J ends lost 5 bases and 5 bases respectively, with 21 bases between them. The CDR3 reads CASSRRRGPPLETQYF. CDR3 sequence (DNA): TGTGCCAGCAGTCGGCGACGGGGTCCCCCGTTGGAGACCCAGTACTTC.

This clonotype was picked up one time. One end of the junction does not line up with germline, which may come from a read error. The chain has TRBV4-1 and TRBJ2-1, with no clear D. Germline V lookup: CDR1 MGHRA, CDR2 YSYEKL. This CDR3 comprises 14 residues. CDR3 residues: CASADGQAYNEHFF. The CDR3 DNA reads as TGCGCCAGCGCAGATGGGCAGGCCTACAATGAGCATTTCTTC.

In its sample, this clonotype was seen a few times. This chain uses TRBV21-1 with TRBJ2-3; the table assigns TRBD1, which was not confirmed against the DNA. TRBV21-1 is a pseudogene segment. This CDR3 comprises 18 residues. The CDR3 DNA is TGTGCCAGCCCCCCGGCCCGGACGTCACTAGACCTCACAGATACGCAGTATTTT. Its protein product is CASPPARTSLDLTDTQYF.

In DNA, the CDR3 is TGTGCCAGCAGTTTTATGGGACAGGGGGCGCTTGGGGCCAACGTCCTGACTTTC. Its protein is CASSFMGQGALGANVLTF. The chain uses TRBV27 and TRBJ2-6; 12 bases are a match to TRBD1. The CDR3 contains 18 residues. CDR1 is MNHEY, CDR2 SMNVEV, per germline (reference sequence). V trimming: 3 bases; J trimming: 3 bases; junction bases outside the gene matches: 6.

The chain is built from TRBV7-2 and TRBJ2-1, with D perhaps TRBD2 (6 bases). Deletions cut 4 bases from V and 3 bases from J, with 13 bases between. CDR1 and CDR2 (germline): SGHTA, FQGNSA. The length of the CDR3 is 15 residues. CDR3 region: CASSYPVSGYNEQFF. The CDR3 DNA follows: TGTGCCAGCAGCTACCCAGTTAGCGGCTACAATGAGCAGTTCTTC.

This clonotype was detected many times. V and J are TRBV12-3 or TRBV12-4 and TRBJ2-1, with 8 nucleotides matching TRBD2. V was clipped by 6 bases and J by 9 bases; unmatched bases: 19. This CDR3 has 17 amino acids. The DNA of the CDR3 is TGTGCCAGCAGGGGTGAATCGCGGGAGGAGGATATCGGTGAGCAGTTCTTC. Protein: CASRGESREEDIGEQFF.

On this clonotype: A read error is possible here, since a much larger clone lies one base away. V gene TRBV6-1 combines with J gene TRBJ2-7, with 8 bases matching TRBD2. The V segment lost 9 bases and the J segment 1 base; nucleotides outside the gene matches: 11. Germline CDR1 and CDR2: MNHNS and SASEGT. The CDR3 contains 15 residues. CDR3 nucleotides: TGTGCCAGAACCCCGGGGAGCGGGGGTTCCTACGAGCAGTACGTC. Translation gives CARTPGSGGSYEQYV.

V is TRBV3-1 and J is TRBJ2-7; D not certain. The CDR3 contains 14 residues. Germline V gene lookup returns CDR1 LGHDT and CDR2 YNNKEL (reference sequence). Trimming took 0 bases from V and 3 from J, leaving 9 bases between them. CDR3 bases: TGTGCCAGCAGCCAAGACGACACCTTCTACGAGCAGTACTTC. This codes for CASSQDDTFYEQYF.

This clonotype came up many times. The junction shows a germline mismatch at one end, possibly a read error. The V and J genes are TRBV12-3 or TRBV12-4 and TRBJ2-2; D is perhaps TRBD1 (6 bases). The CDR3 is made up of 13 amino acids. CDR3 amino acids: CASNLRGSGELFF. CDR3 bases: TGTGCCAGCAATTTAAGGGGGTCCGGGGAGCTGTTTTTT.

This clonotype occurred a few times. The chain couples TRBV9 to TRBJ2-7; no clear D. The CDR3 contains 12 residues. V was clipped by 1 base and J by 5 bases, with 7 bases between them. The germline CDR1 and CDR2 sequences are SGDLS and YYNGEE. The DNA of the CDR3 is TGTGCCAGCAGCGTATATGACAACGAGCAGTACTTC. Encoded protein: CASSVYDNEQYF.

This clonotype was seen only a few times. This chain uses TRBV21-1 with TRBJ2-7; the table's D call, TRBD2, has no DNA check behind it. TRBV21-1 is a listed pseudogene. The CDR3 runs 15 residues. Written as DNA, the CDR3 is TGTGCCAGCAGCAAATGGGCGGGAGTCTGGTACGAGCAGTACTTC. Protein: CASSKWAGVWYEQYF.

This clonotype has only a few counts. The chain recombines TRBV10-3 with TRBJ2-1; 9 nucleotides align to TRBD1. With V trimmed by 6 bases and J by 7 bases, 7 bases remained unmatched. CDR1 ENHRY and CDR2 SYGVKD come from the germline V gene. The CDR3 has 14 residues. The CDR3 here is CAIREGQGYNEQFF. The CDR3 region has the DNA TGTGCCATCAGGGAGGGACAGGGTTATAATGAGCAGTTCTTC.

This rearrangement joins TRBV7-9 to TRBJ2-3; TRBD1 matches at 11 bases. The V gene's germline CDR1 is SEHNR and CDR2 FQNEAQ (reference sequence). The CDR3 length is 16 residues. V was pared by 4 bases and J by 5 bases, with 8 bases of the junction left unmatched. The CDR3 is CASSYSGTGGGDTQYF. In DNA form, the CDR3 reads TGTGCCAGCAGCTATTCCGGGACAGGGGGTGGAGATACGCAGTATTTT.

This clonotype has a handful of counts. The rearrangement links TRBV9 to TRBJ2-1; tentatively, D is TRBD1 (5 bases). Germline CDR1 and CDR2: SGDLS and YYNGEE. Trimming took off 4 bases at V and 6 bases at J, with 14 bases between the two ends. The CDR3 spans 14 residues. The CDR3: CASSPDGQFNEQFF. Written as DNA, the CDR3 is TGTGCCAGCAGCCCCGACGGACAATTCAATGAGCAGTTCTTC. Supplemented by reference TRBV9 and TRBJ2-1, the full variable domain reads DSGVTQTPKHLITATGQRVTLRCSPRSGDLSVYWYQQSLDQGLQFLIQYYNGEERAKGNILERFSAQQFPDLHSELNLSSLELGDSALYFCASSPDGQFNEQFFGPGTRLTVL.

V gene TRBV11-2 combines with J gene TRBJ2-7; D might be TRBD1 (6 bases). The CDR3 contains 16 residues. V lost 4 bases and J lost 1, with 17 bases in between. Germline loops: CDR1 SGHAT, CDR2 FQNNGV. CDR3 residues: CASSSILGHHSYEQYF. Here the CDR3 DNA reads TGTGCCAGCAGCTCTATCCTGGGACACCATTCCTACGAGCAGTACTTC.

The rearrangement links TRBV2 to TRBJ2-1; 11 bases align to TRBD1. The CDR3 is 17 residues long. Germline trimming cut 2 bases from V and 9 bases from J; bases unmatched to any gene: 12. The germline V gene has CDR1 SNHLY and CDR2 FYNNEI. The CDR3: CASSETGTGGYWSEQFF. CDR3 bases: TGTGCCAGCAGTGAAACCGGGACAGGGGGGTATTGGAGTGAGCAGTTCTTC. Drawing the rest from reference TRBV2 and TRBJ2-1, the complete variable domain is EPEVTQTPSHQVTQMGQEVILRCVPISNHLYFYWYRQILGQKVEFLVSFYNNEISEKSEIFDDQFSVERPDGSNFTLKIRSTKLEDSAMYFCASSETGTGGYWSEQFFGPGTRLTVL.

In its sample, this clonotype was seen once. Here the CDR3 reads CASSLFGSSYNEQFF. The CDR3 DNA reads TGTGCCAGCAGTCTCTTCGGGAGCTCATACAATGAGCAGTTCTTC. This sequence joins TRBV6-1 and TRBJ2-1, with a tentative D call TRBD2 (6 bases). V was clipped by 5 bases and J by 4 bases, with 15 bases between them. The CDR3 contains 15 residues. The germline CDR1 and CDR2 sequences are MNHNS and SASEGT.

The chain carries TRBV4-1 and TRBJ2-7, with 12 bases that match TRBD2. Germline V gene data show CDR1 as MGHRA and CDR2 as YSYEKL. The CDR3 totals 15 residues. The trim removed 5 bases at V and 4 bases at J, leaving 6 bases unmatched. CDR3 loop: CASSYLAGGAYEQYF. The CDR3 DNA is TGCGCCAGCAGCTACCTAGCGGGAGGGGCGTACGAGCAGTACTTC.

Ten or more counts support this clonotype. CDR3 region: CASSISGLSSTDTQYF. CDR3 bases: TGTGCCAGCAGCATTAGCGGTTTATCTAGCACAGATACGCAGTATTTT. The chain joins TRBV9 to TRBJ2-3; D perhaps matches TRBD2 (6 bases). Trimming shortened V by 4 bases and J by 0 bases, and 15 bases separated the two germline ends. Germline-derived CDR1 and CDR2 are SGDLS and YYNGEE. The CDR3 is 16 amino acids.

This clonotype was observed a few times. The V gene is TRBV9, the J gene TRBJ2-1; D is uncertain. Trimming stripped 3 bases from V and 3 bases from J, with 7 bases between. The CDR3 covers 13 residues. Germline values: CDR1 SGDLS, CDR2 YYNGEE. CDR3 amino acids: CASSGSVYNEQFF. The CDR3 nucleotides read TGTGCCAGCAGCGGGAGTGTCTACAATGAGCAGTTCTTC. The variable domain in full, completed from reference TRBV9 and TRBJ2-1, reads DSGVTQTPKHLITATGQRVTLRCSPRSGDLSVYWYQQSLDQGLQFLIQYYNGEERAKGNILERFSAQQFPDLHSELNLSSLELGDSALYFCASSGSVYNEQFFGPGTRLTVL.

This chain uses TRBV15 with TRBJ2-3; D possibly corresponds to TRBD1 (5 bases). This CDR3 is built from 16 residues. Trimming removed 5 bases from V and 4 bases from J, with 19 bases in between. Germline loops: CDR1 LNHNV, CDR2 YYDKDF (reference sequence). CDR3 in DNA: TGTGCCACCAGCCCATGGACACCCGGTGGGGCAGATACGCAGTATTTT. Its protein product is CATSPWTPGGADTQYF.

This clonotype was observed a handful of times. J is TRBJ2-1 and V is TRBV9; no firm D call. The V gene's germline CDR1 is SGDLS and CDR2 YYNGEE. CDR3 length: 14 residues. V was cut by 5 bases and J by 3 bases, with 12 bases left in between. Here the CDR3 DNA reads TGTGCCAGCAGTCCCGAGACCTTCTACAATGAGCAGTTCTTC. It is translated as CASSPETFYNEQFF.